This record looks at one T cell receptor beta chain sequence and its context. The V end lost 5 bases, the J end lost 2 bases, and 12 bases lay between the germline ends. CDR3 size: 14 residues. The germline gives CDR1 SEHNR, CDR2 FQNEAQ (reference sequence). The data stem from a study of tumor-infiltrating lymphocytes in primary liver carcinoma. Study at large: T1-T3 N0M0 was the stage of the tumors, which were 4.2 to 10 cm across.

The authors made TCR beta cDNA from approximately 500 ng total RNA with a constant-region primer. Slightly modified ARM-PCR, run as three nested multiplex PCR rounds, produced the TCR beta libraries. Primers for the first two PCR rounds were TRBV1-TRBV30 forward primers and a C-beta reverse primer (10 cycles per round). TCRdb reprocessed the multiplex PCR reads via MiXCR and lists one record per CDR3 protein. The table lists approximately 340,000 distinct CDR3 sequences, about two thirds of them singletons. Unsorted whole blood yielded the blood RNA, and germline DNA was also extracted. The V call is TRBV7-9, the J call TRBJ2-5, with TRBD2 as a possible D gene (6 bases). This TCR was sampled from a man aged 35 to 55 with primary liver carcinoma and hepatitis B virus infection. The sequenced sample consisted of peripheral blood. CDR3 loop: CASSRGTEQETQYF. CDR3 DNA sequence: TGTGCCAGCAGCCGTGGGACTGAACAAGAGACCCAGTACTTC.